Below, one T cell receptor (beta chain) is given with its context. This CDR3 is missing its conserved last phenylalanine or tryptophan, likely due to a read error. As to time point: newly diagnosed GD, antithyroid drugs for less than 3 months. RNA extracted from PBMCs served as the sequencing template. This sample stems from a study of regulatory T cells in long-lasting Graves disease. V gave up 5 bases and J gave up 0 bases, with 14 bases separating them. The CDR3 spans 16 residues. The germline V gene encodes CDR1 SGDLS and CDR2 YYNGEE. Library construction for TCR beta used iRepertoire HTBI primers and Arm-PCR of CDR3 regions. MiXCR, run by TCRdb on the multiplex PCR reads, gives a single entry per CDR3 protein. This sample carries a few hundred thousand distinct CDR3 sequences, about a sixth of them seen once, and the ten largest clones take less than 35%. The sample also formed part of further work on T cells in Graves' hyperthyroidism and ophthalmopathy. That source reports: The definition of stable Graves' hyperthyroidism was no ophthalmopathy progression within 18 months.

The chain has TRBV9 and TRBJ2-2; perhaps TRBD1 as D (6 bases). The clonotype was recovered from a man aged 35-49 years with Graves disease. The material sequenced was peripheral blood mononuclear cells (PBMCs), taken at new diagnosis, from a patient treated with antithyroid drugs. CDR3: CASSISGHPNTGELFL. The CDR3 DNA sequence: TGTGCCAGCAGTATCTCGGGACACCCGAACACCGGGGAGCTGTTTCTT.